This T cell receptor (beta chain) was identified in a study of OX40 agonist ivuxolimab in advanced cancers. Study overall: A male proportion of approximately 83% was recorded, with mean age around 62 years and range about 20 to 85.

The repertoire was sequenced with immunoSEQ multiplex PCR; TCRdb's copy has only in-frame clones and lacks some. The repertoire holds tens of thousands of clones, 84% seen once, with approximately 4.5% in the top ten. The germline V gene has CDR1 GTSNPN and CDR2 SVGIG (reference sequence). The CDR3 runs to 14 residues. V was pared by 3 bases and J by 1 base, with 10 bases between. This TCR was sampled from an adult with an advanced solid tumor such as melanoma, head and neck, liver or kidney cancer. The starting material was CD4+ or CD8+ T cells sorted from blood, obtained in a trial of the OX40 agonist ivuxolimab. The chain recombines TRBV30 with TRBJ2-1; the D gene is possibly TRBD2 (5 bases). CDR3 region: CAWRGSESYNEQFF. The DNA for the CDR3 is TGTGCCTGGAGGGGGAGCGAGTCCTACAATGAGCAGTTCTTC.